The T cell receptor beta chain described here comes from a study of tumor-infiltrating lymphocytes in primary liver carcinoma. Study observations and caveats: Blood had a significantly lower top-250-clone fraction than tumors did (p = 0.039).

Looked up from germline, CDR1 is SGHDT and CDR2 is YYEEEE. The CDR3 loop spans 14 amino acids. From roughly 470 ng total RNA, TCR beta cDNA was generated with a primer in the constant region. It was through three nested multiplex PCR rounds of slightly modified ARM-PCR that TCR beta libraries arose. Each of the first two PCR rounds ran nine to ten cycles with TRBV1-TRBV30 forward and C-beta reverse primers. TCRdb independently ran MiXCR on the multiplex PCR reads; one entry per CDR3 protein. This sample has 50,000 or so distinct CDR3 sequences; about 78% occur once, and the top ten carry approximately 25%. Scientists recovered RNA and DNA together from roughly 20-30 mg of unsorted bulk tissue. Those sampled were patients whose primary liver carcinoma was treated by surgical resection. Note on this clonotype: What it binds is not known. Its ends do not fully match the called genes, so a read error is possible.

What was sequenced was liver tumor tissue from sampling region 5. Subset given: tumor region T5, tumor centre. The V and J genes are TRBV5-6 and TRBJ1-1, with D possibly matching TRBD1 (5 bases). This receptor was obtained from a middle-aged man with primary liver carcinoma and hepatitis B virus infection. In DNA, the CDR3 is TGTGCCAGCAGCCCCGTGGGACCAAACACAGAAGTTTTCTTT. Translation: CASSPVGPNTEVFF.